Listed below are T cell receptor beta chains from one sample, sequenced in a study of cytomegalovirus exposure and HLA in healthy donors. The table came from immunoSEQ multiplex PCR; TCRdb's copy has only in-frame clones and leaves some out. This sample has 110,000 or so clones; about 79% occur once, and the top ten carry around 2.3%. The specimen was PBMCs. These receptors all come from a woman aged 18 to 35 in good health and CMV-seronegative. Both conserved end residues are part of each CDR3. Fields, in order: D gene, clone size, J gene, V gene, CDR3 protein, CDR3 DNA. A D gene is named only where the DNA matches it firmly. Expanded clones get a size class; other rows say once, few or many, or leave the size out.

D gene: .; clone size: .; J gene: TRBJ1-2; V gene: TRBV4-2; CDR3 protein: CASSQVGDGGYTF; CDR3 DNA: TGTGCCAGCAGCCAAGTAGGGGATGGAGGCTACACCTTC
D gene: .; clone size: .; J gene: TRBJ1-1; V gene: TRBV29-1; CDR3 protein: CSAVILNTEAFF; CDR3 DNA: TGCAGCGCTGTTATCCTGAACACTGAAGCTTTCTTT
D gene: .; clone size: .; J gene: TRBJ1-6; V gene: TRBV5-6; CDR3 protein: CASSGDFMAGNSPLHF; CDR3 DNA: TGTGCCAGCAGCGGTGACTTCATGGCGGGTAATTCACCCCTCCACTTT
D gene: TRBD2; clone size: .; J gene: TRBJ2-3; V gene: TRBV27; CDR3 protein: CASSLIPGGDTQYF; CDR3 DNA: TGTGCCAGCAGTCTTATCCCCGGGGGGGATACGCAGTATTTT
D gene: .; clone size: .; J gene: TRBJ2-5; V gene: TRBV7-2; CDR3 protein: CASSLGPGPQETQYF; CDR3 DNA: TGTGCCAGCAGCTTAGGCCCAGGCCCCCAAGAGACCCAGTACTTC
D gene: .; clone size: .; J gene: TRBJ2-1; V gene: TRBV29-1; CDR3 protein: CSVQLLAYNEQFF; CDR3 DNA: TGCAGCGTTCAATTGCTAGCCTACAATGAGCAGTTCTTC
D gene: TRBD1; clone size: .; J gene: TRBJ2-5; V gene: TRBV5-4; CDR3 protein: CASSSRGQETQYF; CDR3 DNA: TGTGCCAGCAGCTCCAGGGGGCAGGAGACCCAGTACTTC
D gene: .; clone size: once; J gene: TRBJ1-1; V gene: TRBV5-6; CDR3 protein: CASSLEGLGAFF; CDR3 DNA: TGTGCCAGCAGCTTGGAGGGGCTGGGGGCTTTCTTT
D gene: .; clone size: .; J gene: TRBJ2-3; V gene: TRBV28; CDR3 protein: CASRSLDTQYF; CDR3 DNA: TGTGCCAGCAGGTCTTTAGATACGCAGTATTTT
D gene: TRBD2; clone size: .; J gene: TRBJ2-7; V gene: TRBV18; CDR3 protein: CASSPPGWEGPYEQYF; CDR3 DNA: TGTGCCAGCTCACCACCGGGTTGGGAGGGTCCCTACGAGCAGTACTTC
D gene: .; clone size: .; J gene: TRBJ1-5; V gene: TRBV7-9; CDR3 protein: CASSHGSGGQPQHF; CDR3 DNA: TGTGCCAGCAGCCACGGCTCCGGGGGTCAGCCCCAGCATTTT
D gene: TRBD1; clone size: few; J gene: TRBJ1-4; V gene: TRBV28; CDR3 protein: CASGTGAYEKLFF; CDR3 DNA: TGTGCCAGCGGGACAGGGGCTTATGAAAAACTGTTTTTT
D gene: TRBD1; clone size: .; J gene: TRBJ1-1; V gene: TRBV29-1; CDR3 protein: CSVAADRGTEAFF; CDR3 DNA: TGCAGCGTTGCGGCGGACAGGGGGACTGAAGCTTTCTTT
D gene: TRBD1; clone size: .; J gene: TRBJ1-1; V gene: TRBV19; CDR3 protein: CASSPRQGRTEAFF; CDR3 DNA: TGTGCCAGTAGTCCCCGACAGGGGCGGACTGAAGCTTTCTTT
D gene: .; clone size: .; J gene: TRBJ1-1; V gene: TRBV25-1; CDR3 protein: CASSELGRGENTEAFF; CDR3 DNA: TGTGCCAGCAGTGAATTGGGCAGGGGCGAGAACACTGAAGCTTTCTTT
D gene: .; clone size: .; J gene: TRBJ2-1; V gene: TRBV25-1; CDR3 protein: CASSPTDPAGSYNEQFF; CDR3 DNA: TGTGCCAGCAGCCCTACTGATCCAGCGGGCTCCTACAATGAGCAGTTCTTC
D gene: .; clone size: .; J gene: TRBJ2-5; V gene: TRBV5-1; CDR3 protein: CASSLAGAVETQYF; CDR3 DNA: TGCGCCAGCAGCTTGGCAGGTGCAGTTGAGACCCAGTACTTC
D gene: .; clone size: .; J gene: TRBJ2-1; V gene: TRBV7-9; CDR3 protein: CASSSAQGGYNEQFF; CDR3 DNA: TGTGCCAGCAGCTCGGCCCAGGGAGGCTACAATGAGCAGTTCTTC
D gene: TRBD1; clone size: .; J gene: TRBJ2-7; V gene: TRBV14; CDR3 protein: CASSQVGTGIGEQYF; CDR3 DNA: TGTGCCAGCAGCCAAGTCGGGACAGGGATAGGCGAGCAGTACTTC
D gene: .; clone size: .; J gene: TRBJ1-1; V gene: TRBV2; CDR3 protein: CASSGERNTEAFF; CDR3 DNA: TGTGCCAGCAGTGGGGAGAGGAACACTGAAGCTTTCTTT
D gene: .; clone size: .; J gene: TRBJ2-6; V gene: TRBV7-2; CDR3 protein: CASSLSGYGANVLTF; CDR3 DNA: TGTGCCAGCAGCTTATCAGGGTATGGGGCCAACGTCCTGACTTTC
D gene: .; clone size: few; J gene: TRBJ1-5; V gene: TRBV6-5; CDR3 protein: CASSYSSRGSNQPQHF; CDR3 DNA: TGTGCCAGCAGTTACTCGAGCAGGGGAAGCAATCAGCCCCAGCATTTT
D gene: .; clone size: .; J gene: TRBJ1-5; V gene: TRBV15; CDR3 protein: CATSRRAGSNQPQHF; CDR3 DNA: TGTGCCACCAGCAGAAGAGCAGGGAGCAATCAGCCCCAGCATTTT
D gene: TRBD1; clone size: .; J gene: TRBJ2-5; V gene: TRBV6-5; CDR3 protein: CASSYVRDRQETQYF; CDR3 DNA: TGTGCCAGCAGTTACGTCCGGGACAGACAAGAGACCCAGTACTTC
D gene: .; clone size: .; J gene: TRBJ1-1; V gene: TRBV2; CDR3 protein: CASTRNPMDTEAFF; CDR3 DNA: TGTGCCAGCACCAGGAACCCCATGGACACTGAAGCTTTCTTT
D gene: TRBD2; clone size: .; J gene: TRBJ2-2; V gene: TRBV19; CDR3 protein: CASSIGLAGGWELFF; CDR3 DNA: TGTGCCAGTAGTATTGGACTAGCGGGTGGATGGGAGCTGTTTTTT
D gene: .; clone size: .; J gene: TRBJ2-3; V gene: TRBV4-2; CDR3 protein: CASSQDTNRMLDTQYF; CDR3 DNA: TGTGCCAGCAGCCAAGATACGAACAGAATGCTAGATACGCAGTATTTT
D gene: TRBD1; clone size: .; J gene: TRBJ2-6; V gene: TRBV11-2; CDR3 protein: CASTSPPKTGTGANVLTF; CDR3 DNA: TGTGCCAGCACATCACCTCCAAAGACAGGGACCGGGGCCAACGTCCTGACTTTC
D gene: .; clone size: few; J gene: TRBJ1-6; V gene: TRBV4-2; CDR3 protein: CASSQTARGYSPLHF; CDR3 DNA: TGTGCCAGCAGCCAGACCGCGAGGGGGTATTCACCCCTCCACTTT
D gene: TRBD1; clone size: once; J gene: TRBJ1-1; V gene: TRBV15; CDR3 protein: CATSSQRQGTEAFF; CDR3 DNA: TGTGCCACCAGCAGTCAAAGACAGGGGACTGAAGCTTTCTTT
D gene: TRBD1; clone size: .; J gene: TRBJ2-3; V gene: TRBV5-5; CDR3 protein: CASRVDRPHSTDTQYF; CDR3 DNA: TGTGCCAGCAGGGTGGACAGGCCTCATAGCACAGATACGCAGTATTTT
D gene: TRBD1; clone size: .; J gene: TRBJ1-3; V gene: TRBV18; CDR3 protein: CASSPPGQGLSSGNTIYF; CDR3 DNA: TGTGCCAGCTCACCACCGGGACAGGGGCTATCCTCTGGAAACACCATATATTTT
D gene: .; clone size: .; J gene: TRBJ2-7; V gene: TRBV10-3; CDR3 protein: CAISESRYEQYF; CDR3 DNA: TGTGCCATCAGTGAATCGAGATACGAGCAGTACTTC
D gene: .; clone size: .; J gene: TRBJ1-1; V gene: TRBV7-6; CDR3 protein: CASSLALNTEAFF; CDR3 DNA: TGTGCCAGCAGCTTGGCACTAAACACTGAAGCTTTCTTT
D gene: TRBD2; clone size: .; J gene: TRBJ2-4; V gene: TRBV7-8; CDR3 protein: CASSFGLASDIQYF; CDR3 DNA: TGTGCCAGCAGCTTTGGACTAGCCTCGGACATTCAGTACTTC
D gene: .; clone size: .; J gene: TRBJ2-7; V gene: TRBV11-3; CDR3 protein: CASSARTKRLYEQYF; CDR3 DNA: TGTGCCAGCAGCGCCCGGACAAAAAGGCTCTACGAGCAGTACTTC
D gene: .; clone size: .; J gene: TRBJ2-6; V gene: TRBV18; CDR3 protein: CASSPWPAGANVLTF; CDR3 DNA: TGTGCCAGCTCACCTTGGCCCGCTGGGGCCAACGTCCTGACTTTC
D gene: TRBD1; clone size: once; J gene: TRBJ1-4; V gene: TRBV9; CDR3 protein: CASSGGGAFEKLFF; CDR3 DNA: TGTGCCAGCAGTGGAGGGGGCGCATTTGAAAAACTGTTTTTT
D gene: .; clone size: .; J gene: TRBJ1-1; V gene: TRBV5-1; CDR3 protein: CASSSGIQNTEAFF; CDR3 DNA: TGCGCCAGCAGCTCCGGGATCCAAAACACTGAAGCTTTCTTT
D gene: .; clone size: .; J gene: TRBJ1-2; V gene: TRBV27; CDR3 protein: CASSLRGNYGYTF; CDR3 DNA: TGTGCCAGCAGTTTGCGGGGAAACTATGGCTACACCTTC
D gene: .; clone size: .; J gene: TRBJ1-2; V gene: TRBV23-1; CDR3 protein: CASSQGGVDGYTF; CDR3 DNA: TGCGCCAGCAGTCAGGGAGGAGTGGATGGCTACACCTTC
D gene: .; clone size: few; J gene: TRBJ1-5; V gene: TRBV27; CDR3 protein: CASSPYSSNQPQHF; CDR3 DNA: TGTGCCAGCAGTCCCTACAGCAGTAATCAGCCCCAGCATTTT
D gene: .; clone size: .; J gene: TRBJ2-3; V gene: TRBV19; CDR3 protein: CASTFGAGIDTDTQYF; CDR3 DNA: TGTGCCAGTACCTTTGGGGCGGGGATCGACACAGATACGCAGTATTTT
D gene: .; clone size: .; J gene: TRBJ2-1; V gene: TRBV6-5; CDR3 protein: CASTPGTTYNEQFF; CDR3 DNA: TGTGCCAGCACCCCCGGGACAACGTACAATGAGCAGTTCTTC
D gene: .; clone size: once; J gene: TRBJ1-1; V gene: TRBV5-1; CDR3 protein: CASSLAGQYTEAFF; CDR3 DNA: TGCGCCAGCAGCTTGGCTGGGCAGTACACTGAAGCTTTCTTT
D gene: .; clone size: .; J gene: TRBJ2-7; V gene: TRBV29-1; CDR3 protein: CSVGPGARGGYEQYF; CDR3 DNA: TGCAGCGTGGGACCCGGGGCCAGGGGTGGATACGAGCAGTACTTC
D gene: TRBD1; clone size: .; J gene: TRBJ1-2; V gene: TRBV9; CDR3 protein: CASSVRQGDVGYTF; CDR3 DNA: TGTGCCAGCAGCGTCCGACAGGGGGACGTTGGCTACACCTTC
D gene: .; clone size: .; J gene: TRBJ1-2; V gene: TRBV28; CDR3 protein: CASSLTGGFGYTF; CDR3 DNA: TGTGCCAGCAGTTTAACGGGGGGGTTCGGCTACACCTTC
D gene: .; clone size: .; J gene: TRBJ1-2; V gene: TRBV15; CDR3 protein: CATSGGGAGARDGYTF; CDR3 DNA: TGTGCCACCAGCGGCGGGGGGGCAGGGGCGAGGGATGGCTACACCTTC
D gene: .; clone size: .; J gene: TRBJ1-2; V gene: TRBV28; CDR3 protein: CASSLLRGGGSVYGYTF; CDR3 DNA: TGTGCCAGCAGTTTATTGCGGGGAGGTGGCTCTGTCTATGGCTACACCTTC
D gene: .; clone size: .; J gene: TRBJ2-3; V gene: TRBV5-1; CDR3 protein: CASSLEASGTDTQYF; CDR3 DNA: TGCGCCAGCAGCTTGGAGGCTAGCGGCACAGATACGCAGTATTTT
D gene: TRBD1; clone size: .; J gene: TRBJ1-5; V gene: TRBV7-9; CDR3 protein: CASSLGTGGYQPQHF; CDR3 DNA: TGTGCCAGCAGCTTAGGGACAGGGGGCTATCAGCCCCAGCATTTT
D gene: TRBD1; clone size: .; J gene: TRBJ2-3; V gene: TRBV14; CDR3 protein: CASSLRDRGLADTQYF; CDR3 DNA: TGTGCCAGCAGCCTCCGGGACAGGGGGTTGGCAGATACGCAGTATTTT